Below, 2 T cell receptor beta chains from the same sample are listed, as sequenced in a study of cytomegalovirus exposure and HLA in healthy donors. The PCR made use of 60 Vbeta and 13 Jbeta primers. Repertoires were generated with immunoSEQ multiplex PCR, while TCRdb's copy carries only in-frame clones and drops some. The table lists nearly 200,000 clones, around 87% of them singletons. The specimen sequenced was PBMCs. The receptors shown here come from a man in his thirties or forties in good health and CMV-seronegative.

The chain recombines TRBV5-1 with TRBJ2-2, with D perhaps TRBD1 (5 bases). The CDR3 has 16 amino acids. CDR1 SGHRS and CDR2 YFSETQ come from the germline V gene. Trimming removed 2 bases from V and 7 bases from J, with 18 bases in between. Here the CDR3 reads CASSFPGKENLGELFF. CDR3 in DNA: TGCGCCAGCAGCTTTCCAGGGAAAGAAAATCTCGGGGAGCTGTTTTTT.

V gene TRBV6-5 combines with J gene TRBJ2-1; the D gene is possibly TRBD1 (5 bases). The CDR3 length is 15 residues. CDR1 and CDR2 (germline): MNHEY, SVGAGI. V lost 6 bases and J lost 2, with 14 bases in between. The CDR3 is CASSWRQGTYNEQFF. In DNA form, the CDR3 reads TGTGCCAGCAGCTGGCGGCAGGGAACCTACAATGAGCAGTTCTTC.